This T cell receptor beta chain derives from a study of blood T cell repertoires in COVID-19. Study summary: COVID-19 samples collected from the United States, Italy and Spain covered acute and convalescent phases. PBMCs, B-cell-depleted T cells, or T cells were the source of the cDNA or gDNA that made up the material.

Germline loops: CDR1 MRHNA, CDR2 SNTAGT. The junction had 4 bases not matched to a gene; V was cut back by 0 bases and J by 2 bases. The CDR3 sequence is 18 residues long. Per the original methods: Amplification of reference gene primers provided the estimated nucleated cell counts. The table came from immunoSEQ multiplex PCR; TCRdb's copy has only in-frame clones and leaves some out. V, J and clone size are taken as reported in that table, and D and trimming were inferred from the DNA itself. The table shows approximately 150,000 clones, with roughly 90% occurring only once. This TCR came from a man in his sixties with active or convalescent COVID-19. The J gene is TRBJ2-1, the V gene TRBV6-4; 13 positions agree with TRBD2. Material: peripheral blood. CDR3: CASSDSRTSGSTYNEQFF. DNA for the CDR3: TGTGCCAGCAGTGACTCGAGGACTAGCGGGAGCACCTACAATGAGCAGTTCTTC.